The following is a T cell receptor beta chain sequence with its context. Its antigen is unknown. The data originate from a study of cytomegalovirus exposure and HLA in healthy donors. Broader study findings: The majority of TCR sequences were rare, yet some public TCRs appeared in many donors.

Trimming took 7 bases from V and 6 from J, leaving 9 bases between them. Germline CDR1 is MNHEY and CDR2 is SVGAGI. This CDR3 spans 11 amino acids. With 60 Vbeta and 13 Jbeta primers, the PCR was carried out. Only in-frame clones appear in the TCRdb table, and some are missing; sequencing was by immunoSEQ multiplex PCR. The repertoire consists of 130,000 to 150,000 clones, with around 78% occurring once and the leading ten covering 2.4%. The V call is TRBV6-5, the J call TRBJ1-1; D possibly corresponds to TRBD1 (5 bases). The sequenced material came from PBMCs. The clonotype originates from a woman under 30 in good health and CMV-seropositive. The CDR3 DNA reads TGTGCCAGCACGCAGGGTTCTGAAGCTTTCTTT. Translation: CASTQGSEAFF.